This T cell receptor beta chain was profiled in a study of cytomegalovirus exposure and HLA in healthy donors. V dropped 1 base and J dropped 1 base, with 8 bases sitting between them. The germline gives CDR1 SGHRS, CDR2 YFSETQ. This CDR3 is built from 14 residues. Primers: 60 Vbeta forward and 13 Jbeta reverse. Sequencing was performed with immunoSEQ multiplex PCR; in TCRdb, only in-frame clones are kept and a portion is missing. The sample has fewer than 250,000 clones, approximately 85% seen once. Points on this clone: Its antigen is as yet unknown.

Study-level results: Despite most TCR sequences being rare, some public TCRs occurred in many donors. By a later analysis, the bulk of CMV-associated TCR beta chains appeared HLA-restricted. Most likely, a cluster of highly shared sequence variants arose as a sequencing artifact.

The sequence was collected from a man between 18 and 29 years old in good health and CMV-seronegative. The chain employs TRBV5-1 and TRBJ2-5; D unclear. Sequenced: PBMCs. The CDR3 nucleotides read TGCGCCAGCAGCTTGTCACTAACCCAAGAGACCCAGTACTTC. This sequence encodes CASSLSLTQETQYF.